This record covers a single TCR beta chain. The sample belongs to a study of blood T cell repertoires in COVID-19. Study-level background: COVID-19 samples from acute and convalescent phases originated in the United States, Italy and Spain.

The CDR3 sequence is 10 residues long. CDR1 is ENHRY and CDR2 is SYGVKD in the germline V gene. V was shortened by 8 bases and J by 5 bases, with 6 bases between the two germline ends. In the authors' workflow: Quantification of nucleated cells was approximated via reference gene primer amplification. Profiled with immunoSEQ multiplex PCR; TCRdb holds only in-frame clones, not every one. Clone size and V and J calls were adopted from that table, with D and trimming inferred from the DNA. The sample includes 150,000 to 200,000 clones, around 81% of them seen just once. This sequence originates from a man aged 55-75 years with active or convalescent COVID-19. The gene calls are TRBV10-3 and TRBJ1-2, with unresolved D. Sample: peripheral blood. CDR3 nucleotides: TGTGCCATCGGGGAGTATGGCTACACCTTC. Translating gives CAIGEYGYTF.